One and the same sample provided the 14 T cell receptor beta chains below, sequenced in a study of cytomegalovirus exposure and HLA in healthy donors. A multiplex PCR was run with 60 Vbeta primers and 13 Jbeta primers. Clones were sequenced by immunoSEQ multiplex PCR, and TCRdb holds only the in-frame ones, with some missing. The sample holds 100,000 to 150,000 clones, approximately 80% seen once. The source material was PBMCs. The receptors originated from a woman aged 40-49 years in good health and CMV-seronegative.

V usage is TRBV5-8 and J usage is TRBJ1-2, with TRBD1 identical over 8 bases. The CDR3 is 17 amino acids. Germline CDR1 is SGHTS and CDR2 is YDEGEE. V gave up 0 bases and J gave up 2 bases; unmatched junction bases: 9. The DNA for the CDR3 is TGTGCCAGCAGCTTGGTCCGACAGGGGAATCGGAACTATGGCTACACCTTC. This gives the protein CASSLVRQGNRNYGYTF.

V usage is TRBV9 and J usage is TRBJ2-2; TRBD1 aligns across 11 bases. Germline V lookup: CDR1 SGDLS, CDR2 YYNGEE. After removal of 2 bases from V and 6 bases from J, the junction contained 3 bases not matched to a gene. The CDR3 length is 15 residues. In DNA, the CDR3 is TGTGCCAGCAGCGTTGGGGACAGGGGGTCCGGGGAGCTGTTTTTT. Translation gives CASSVGDRGSGELFF.

The chain carries TRBV5-5 and TRBJ2-3, with D unresolved. The CDR3 has 15 amino acids. Between the trimmed V and J ends, which lost 1 base and 5 bases, there was a span of 14 bases. CDR1 and CDR2 (germline): SGHKS, YYEKEE (reference sequence). The CDR3 is CASSLYGGAIDTQYF. The CDR3 nucleotides are TGTGCCAGCAGCTTGTATGGCGGAGCGATAGATACGCAGTATTTT.

This clone appeared once. The rearrangement uses TRBV2 and TRBJ1-2, with a tentative D call TRBD1 (5 bases). The CDR3 has 12 amino acids. Trimming cost V 8 bases and J 8 bases, with 15 bases left between them. Germline V gene data show CDR1 as SNHLY and CDR2 as FYNNEI. This chain's CDR3 is CASVRQGLGYTF. CDR3 nucleotide sequence: TGTGCCAGCGTCCGGCAGGGCCTGGGCTACACCTTC.

The chain has TRBV19 and TRBJ1-1, with 9 bases identical to TRBD1. The CDR3 spans 19 residues. Germline V gene lookup returns CDR1 LNHDA and CDR2 SQIVND (reference sequence). Trimming at V came to 5 bases and at J to 0 bases, leaving 16 bases not matched to a gene. The CDR3 sequence: CASSVLSGQGILVNTEAFF. The CDR3 coding sequence is TGTGCCAGTAGTGTACTCTCGGGACAGGGTATTCTCGTGAACACTGAAGCTTTCTTT.

This sequence joins TRBV18 and TRBJ2-1; a weak D match, TRBD1 (5 bases). Deletions cut 2 bases from V and 7 bases from J, with 15 bases between. CDR1 and CDR2 from the germline V gene are KGHSH and LQKENI. The CDR3 contains 15 residues. For the CDR3, the DNA is TGTGCCAGCTCACCAACTTATCAGGGTAGGAATGAGCAGTTCTTC. Protein: CASSPTYQGRNEQFF.

V gene TRBV27 combines with J gene TRBJ1-1; the match to TRBD1 covers 7 bases. CDR1 is MNHEY and CDR2 is SMNVEV in the germline V gene (reference sequence). V shed 6 bases, J shed 1 base, and the junction held 5 bases outside the gene matches. CDR3 length: 14 residues. The CDR3 reads CASRSGQTNTEAFF. In DNA, the CDR3 is TGTGCCAGCAGATCGGGACAGACGAACACTGAAGCTTTCTTT.

This chain joins TRBV29-1 and TRBJ1-2, with TRBD1 matching over 8 bases. The CDR3 runs to 16 residues. The J segment lost 8 bases and the V segment lost 4 bases, leaving 18 bases of the junction unmatched. Germline CDR1 and CDR2: SQVTM and ANQGSEA. This CDR3 is CSVGAGGPSRISGYTF. In DNA, the CDR3 is TGCAGCGTTGGGGCAGGGGGCCCCTCCAGGATATCGGGCTACACCTTC.

The rearrangement links TRBV4-2 to TRBJ2-2, with D possibly matching TRBD2 (6 bases). Per germline, CDR1 LGHNA and CDR2 YNFKEQ. The CDR3 sequence is 15 residues long. Trimming left V 0 bases short and J 4 bases short, with 9 bases between. Here the CDR3 DNA reads TGTGCCAGCAGCCAAGATCTGGGGGGCACCGGGGAGCTGTTTTTT. It is translated as CASSQDLGGTGELFF.

The rearrangement uses TRBV28 and TRBJ1-4, with D possibly TRBD1 on 6 matching bases. This CDR3 comprises 16 residues. Trimming removed 4 bases from V and 0 bases from J, with 12 bases in between. From germline, CDR1 is MDHEN and CDR2 SYDVKM. The CDR3 region is CASSYRTVTTNEKLFF. The CDR3 nucleotides read TGTGCCAGCAGTTACAGGACAGTTACAACTAATGAAAAACTGTTTTTT.

Here the CDR3 reads CASSSLTRADTQYF. The CDR3 DNA reads as TGTGCCAGCAGCTCCCTGACTAGGGCAGATACGCAGTATTTT. J is TRBJ2-3 and V is TRBV7-6; the D gene is possibly TRBD2 (6 bases). V was clipped by 4 bases and J by 4 bases, with 12 bases between them. This CDR3 is built from 14 residues. Germline V lookup: CDR1 SGHVS, CDR2 FNYEAQ.

This sequence joins TRBV19 and TRBJ1-1, with no clear D. Trimming cost V 3 bases and J 3 bases, with 8 bases left between them. CDR3 size: 13 residues. From germline, CDR1 is LNHDA and CDR2 SQIVND (reference sequence). The CDR3 DNA sequence: TGTGCCAGTAGTATGCAAGCGGACACTGAAGCTTTCTTT. It codes for CASSMQADTEAFF.

The sample holds many counts of this clone. This chain connects TRBV28 to TRBJ1-6, with TRBD1 identical over 7 bases. The CDR3 spans 14 residues. Unmatched junction bases numbered 4, after V lost 2 bases and J lost 9 bases. CDR1 and CDR2 (germline): MDHEN, SYDVKM. CDR3 sequence reads: CASSLPNRGSPLHF. Here the CDR3 DNA reads TGTGCCAGCAGTTTACCTAACAGGGGTTCACCCCTCCACTTT.

This rearrangement joins TRBV4-1 to TRBJ2-5; weak D call: TRBD1 (6 bases). The last part of the DNA fits TRBJ2-7 better; the J call may be wrong. There are 17 residues in the CDR3. Per the germline V gene, CDR1 is MGHRA and CDR2 is YSYEKL. The CDR3 sequence: CASSQDPPRDTSYEQYF. CDR3 bases: TGCGCCAGCAGCCAAGATCCCCCCCGGGACACCTCCTACGAGCAGTACTTC.